A single sample gave rise to the 5 T cell receptor beta chains below, sequenced in a study of identical twins (dated by TCRdb to between 2015 and 2016). Library method: 5' RACE. TCRdb shows the sequencer as Illumina HiSeq 2000. The public reads were quality trimmed at Q25 with fastp and then assembled into clones with MiXCR by TCRdb, keeping productive beta chains. Rows matching on CDR3 protein sequence are summarized as one entry with the most common DNA and genes. This sample comprises about 690,000 distinct CDR3 sequences, over 5% of them detected only once. Of the sample, about 2% falls within the top ten clones. Material: naive T cells sorted from blood. Sample cell subset or site, as interpreted from the label and publication: cells isolated with a human naive T-cell isolation kit. Receptor source: a man between 18 and 29 years old in good health.

The J gene is TRBJ2-7, the V gene TRBV29-1; no definite D call. Trimming took 6 bases from V and 6 from J, leaving 12 bases between them. CDR1 is SQVTM and CDR2 is ANQGSEA in the germline V gene. The CDR3 sequence is 11 residues long. The CDR3 sequence: CSVVDAGEQYF. The CDR3 nucleotides read TGCAGCGTCGTCGACGCCGGCGAGCAGTACTTC.

In this sample, this clonotype turned up many times. The chain joins TRBV5-1 to TRBJ2-2; maybe TRBD2 (6 bases). V lost 4 bases to trimming and J lost 3 bases, with 13 bases between them. From germline, CDR1 is SGHRS and CDR2 YFSETQ. This CDR3 region has 15 residues. The CDR3, as DNA: TGCGCCAGCAGCGGCCGGACGGGGGACACCGGGGAGCTGTTTTTT. This codes for CASSGRTGDTGELFF.

In this sample, this clonotype turned up many times. V and J are TRBV4-1 and TRBJ1-3; D is possibly TRBD1 (6 bases). Trimming removed 2 bases from V and 4 bases from J, with 9 bases in between. Per germline, CDR1 MGHRA and CDR2 YSYEKL. The CDR3 consists of 14 residues. The CDR3 DNA reads TGCGCCAGCAGCCAACAGGGGAGGGGAAACACCATATATTTT. It codes for CASSQQGRGNTIYF.

This clonotype was counted at least ten times. The V gene is TRBV29-1, the J gene TRBJ1-3; no definite D call. Germline V CDR1 and CDR2: SQVTM, ANQGSEA. The CDR3 runs 13 residues. V lost 4 bases, J lost 2 bases, and 9 bases lay in between. CDR3 amino acids: CSVVAGPGNTIYF. Here the CDR3 DNA reads TGCAGCGTTGTGGCAGGTCCTGGAAACACCATATATTTT.

The gene calls are TRBV3-1 and TRBJ1-1; the D is unclear. V lost 6 bases to trimming and J lost 0 bases, with 11 bases between them. The CDR3 runs 14 residues. Germline-derived CDR1 and CDR2 are LGHDT and YNNKEL (reference sequence). For the CDR3, the DNA is TGTGCCAGCAGTCCCTTCCGTCTGAACACTGAAGCTTTCTTT. It yields the protein CASSPFRLNTEAFF.